The rows below give T cell receptor beta chains drawn from one sample of a study of T-cell memory formation after mild COVID-19. Using its own MiXCR run on the 5' RACE reads, TCRdb lists one record per CDR3 protein. This table has fewer than 250,000 distinct CDR3 sequences, 8% to 11% appearing once. Source material: PBMCs or a T cell subset sorted from them (not recorded which). These receptors all stem from a man between 18 and 29 years old who had mild COVID-19 (a few samples of this study predate the infection). Cell type and time point are not known. CDR3s include the opening cysteine and the closing phenylalanine or tryptophan. The D gene is left open where the match is weak. Some rows have no size entry. The others give once, few or many, or a class for an expanded clone.

D gene	V gene	clone size	J gene	CDR3 DNA	CDR3 protein
-	TRBV7-9	few	TRBJ2-2	TGTGCCAGCAGCCCAGTCGGGCGAGCGAACACCGGGGAGCTGTTTTTT	CASSPVGRANTGELFF
-	TRBV6-2/TRBV6-3	few	TRBJ2-7	TGTGCCAGCAGTTTTCCCCTGGCGACCTCTAGGGCCTACGAGCAGTACTTC	CASSFPLATSRAYEQYF
-	TRBV7-2	many	TRBJ2-5	TGTGCCAGCAGCGTTCTGGGGTCCCAAGAGACCCAGTACTTC	CASSVLGSQETQYF
TRBD1	TRBV9	few	TRBJ2-7	TGTGCCAGCAGCGTAGGGGGACAGACCTACGAGCAGTACTTC	CASSVGGQTYEQYF
-	TRBV5-1	few	TRBJ1-1	TGCGCCAGCAGCTTGGCTCTATACGGGAATACCCCTATGAACACTGAAGCTTTCTTT	CASSLALYGNTPMNTEAFF
-	TRBV6-6	many	TRBJ2-3	TGTGCCAGCAGCTCAGCGAGGACATCGACGCAGTATTTT	CASSSARTSTQYF
TRBD2	TRBV11-2	-	TRBJ2-3	TGTGCCAGCGGCCGGGGGTCTAGCGGGGTTGGCACAGATACGCAGTATTTT	CASGRGSSGVGTDTQYF
-	TRBV7-2	-	TRBJ2-3	TGTGCCAGCAGCTTTACGAGCGCCCCGGGAGATACGCAGTATTTT	CASSFTSAPGDTQYF
TRBD1	TRBV7-9	few	TRBJ1-6	TGTGCCAGCAGCCCCTCCCCAGGGGGGAATTCACCCCTCCACTTT	CASSPSPGGNSPLHF
TRBD1	TRBV12-3/TRBV12-4	few	TRBJ1-5	TGTGCCAGCAGTTCCCAGGGGGCAATGAGGAATCAGCCCCAGCATTTT	CASSSQGAMRNQPQHF
-	TRBV5-1	many	TRBJ2-3	TGCGCCAGCAGCTTGGCGCTGTCCGGGGGCACAGATACGCAGTATTTT	CASSLALSGGTDTQYF
TRBD2	TRBV7-9	few	TRBJ2-5	TGTGCCAGCCGTCGGGGGGGCGGGGATCAAGAGACCCAGTACTTC	CASRRGGGDQETQYF
-	TRBV5-5	-	TRBJ2-5	TGTGCCAGCAGCTCAGGACGGCTAGGGGAGACCCAGTACTTC	CASSSGRLGETQYF
TRBD2	TRBV10-3	few	TRBJ2-5	TGTGCCATCGGGGGGGGGACAGAGACCCAGTACTTC	CAIGGGTETQYF
-	TRBV20-1	-	TRBJ2-2	TGCAGTGCCACGACTCCAACGAACACCGGGGAGCTGTTTTTT	CSATTPTNTGELFF
-	TRBV12-3/TRBV12-4	many	TRBJ1-1	TGTGCCAGCAGTTTATCAAGGACAATCGGGATGAACACTGAAGCTTTCTTT	CASSLSRTIGMNTEAFF
-	TRBV3-1	few	TRBJ2-3	TGTGCCAGCAGCCAAGAACCTAGAGCCACAGATACGCAGTATTTT	CASSQEPRATDTQYF
-	TRBV29-1	few	TRBJ1-1	TGCAGCGTTGATAGGGGACGGACGAACACTGAAGCTTTCTTT	CSVDRGRTNTEAFF
-	TRBV4-3	-	TRBJ2-5	TGCGCCAGCAGCCAATTGTTGGCGGGGCCCCAAGAGAACCAGTACTTC	CASSQLLAGPQENQYF
-	TRBV18	few	TRBJ2-3	TGTGCCAGCTCGGGACAACTCGATACGCAGTATTTT	CASSGQLDTQYF
-	TRBV2	few	TRBJ2-3	TGTGCCAGCAGTGGGCTAGAGGGTGGGGCAGATACGCAGTATTTT	CASSGLEGGADTQYF
-	TRBV7-8	-	TRBJ2-7	TGTGCCAGCAGCACATACCCCTACGAGCAGTACTTC	CASSTYPYEQYF
-	TRBV5-1	few	TRBJ2-1	TGCGCCAGCAGCTTGGATATCGGGGTCTCCTACAATGAGCAGTTCTTC	CASSLDIGVSYNEQFF
-	TRBV9	-	TRBJ2-3	TGTGCCAGCAGCGTAGGGGGGGTTGGAGATACGCAGTATTTT	CASSVGGVGDTQYF
TRBD1	TRBV7-2	few	TRBJ2-1	TGTGCCAGCAGGCGGGACAGGGGGGCCAATGAGCAGTTCTTC	CASRRDRGANEQFF
-	TRBV7-2	many	TRBJ2-7	TGTGCCAGCAGCCCAGTAGGGGTTAGCTCCTACGAGCAGTACTTC	CASSPVGVSSYEQYF
-	TRBV6-5	few	TRBJ1-1	TGTGCCAGCAGAGGGACAAAGAACACTGAAGCTTTCTTT	CASRGTKNTEAFF
-	TRBV25-1	-	TRBJ2-5	TGTGCCAGCAGTGACCGCAGGGCTGGGGAGACCCAGTACTTC	CASSDRRAGETQYF
-	TRBV7-9	-	TRBJ1-3	TGTGCCAGCACCCGTCCCAGTGGCTTAAACACCATATATTTT	CASTRPSGLNTIYF
TRBD1	TRBV24-1	-	TRBJ2-2	TGTGCCACCAGTGATTCGGGCACAGGGGGCGCGGGCACCGGGGAGCTGTTTTTT	CATSDSGTGGAGTGELFF
-	TRBV18	-	TRBJ1-2	TGTGCCAGCTCACCACCGAGGAGGGGTGGCTACACCTTC	CASSPPRRGGYTF
TRBD2	TRBV5-4	few	TRBJ2-7	TGTGCCAGCAGCCGGACTAGCGGGGGTAACGAGCAGTACTTC	CASSRTSGGNEQYF
-	TRBV7-9	-	TRBJ2-5	TGTGCCAGCACCCCTGTGGAGACCCAGTACTTC	CASTPVETQYF
TRBD2	TRBV5-1	few	TRBJ2-1	TGCGCCAGCAGCATCCTGACTAGCGGGGCTTACAATGAGCAGTTCTTC	CASSILTSGAYNEQFF
TRBD2	TRBV6-5	few	TRBJ2-7	TGTGCCAGCAGTTACATGGTAGCGGGGAACTACGAGCAGTACTTC	CASSYMVAGNYEQYF
TRBD2	TRBV5-1	many	TRBJ2-4	TGCGCCAGCAGCGAGACCGGGACTAGATTAGGGAACATTCAGTACTTC	CASSETGTRLGNIQYF
TRBD2	TRBV5-5	many	TRBJ2-5	TGTGCCAGCAGCTCCTCGGGGGGGGTACGAGAGACCCAGTACTTC	CASSSSGGVRETQYF
TRBD2	TRBV9	-	TRBJ2-3	TGTGCCAGCAGCGTCTTTAGCGGGGGAAGGGCAGATACGCAGTATTTT	CASSVFSGGRADTQYF
-	TRBV7-9	-	TRBJ1-1	TGTGCCAGCAGCCGACTGACAGGAGACGAAGCTTTCTTT	CASSRLTGDEAFF
-	TRBV7-2	many	TRBJ2-3	TGTGCCAGCAGCTTAGATAGGTCTACAGATACGCAGTATTTT	CASSLDRSTDTQYF
-	TRBV5-5	-	TRBJ1-4	TGTGCCAGCAGCCGCCCGGGGCAGGGCGCTGAAAAACTGTTTTTT	CASSRPGQGAEKLFF
-	TRBV5-1	-	TRBJ1-1	TGCGCCAGCAGCTTACTAAGTTCCAACACTGAAGCTTTCTTT	CASSLLSSNTEAFF
-	TRBV5-1	few	TRBJ2-2	TGCGCCAGCAGCGTCCAGGGACCCGGGGAGCTGTTTTTT	CASSVQGPGELFF
-	TRBV6-2/TRBV6-3	-	TRBJ2-7	TGTGCCAGCAGTTACACGCTAGTTGTCTACGAGCAGTACTTC	CASSYTLVVYEQYF
-	TRBV29-1	few	TRBJ1-1	TGCAGCGTTGTTAGGGGGAACACTGAAGCTTTCTTT	CSVVRGNTEAFF
TRBD2	TRBV6-6	few	TRBJ2-5	TGTGCCGCCCGGACTAGCGGGGGGTTAGAGACCCAGTACTTC	CAARTSGGLETQYF
-	TRBV6-5	-	TRBJ2-7	TGTGCCAGCAGTTACTTCGGGCAGGTTCACTTC	CASSYFGQVHF
TRBD2	TRBV10-3	few	TRBJ2-1	TGTGCCATCAGTGAGTCCGGACTAGATGAATTCTTC	CAISESGLDEFF
-	TRBV7-2	few	TRBJ2-6	TGTGCCGGGTCAGACGGACCCCCCGGGGCCAACGTCCTGACTTTC	CAGSDGPPGANVLTF